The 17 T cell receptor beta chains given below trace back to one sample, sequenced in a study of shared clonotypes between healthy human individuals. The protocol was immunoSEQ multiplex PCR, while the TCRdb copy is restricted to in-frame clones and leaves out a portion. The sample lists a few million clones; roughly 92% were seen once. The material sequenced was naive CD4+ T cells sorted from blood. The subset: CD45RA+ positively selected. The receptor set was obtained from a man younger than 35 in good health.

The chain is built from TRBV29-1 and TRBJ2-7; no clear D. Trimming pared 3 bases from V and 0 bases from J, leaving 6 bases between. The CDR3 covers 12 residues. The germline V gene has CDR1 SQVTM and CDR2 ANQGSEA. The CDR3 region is CSVDTGSYEQYF. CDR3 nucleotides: TGCAGCGTTGATACTGGCTCCTACGAGCAGTACTTC.

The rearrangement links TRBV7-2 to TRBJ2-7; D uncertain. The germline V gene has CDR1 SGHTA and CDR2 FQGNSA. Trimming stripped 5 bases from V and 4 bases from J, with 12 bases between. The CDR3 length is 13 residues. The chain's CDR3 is CASSRVGFYEQYF. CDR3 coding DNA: TGTGCCAGCAGCCGTGTCGGGTTTTACGAGCAGTACTTC. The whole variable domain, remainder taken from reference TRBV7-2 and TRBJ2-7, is GAGVSQSPSNKVTEKGKDVELRCDPISGHTALYWYRQSLGQGLEFLIYFQGNSAPDKSGLPSDRFSAERTGGSVSTLTIQRTQQEDSAVYLCASSRVGFYEQYFGPGTRLTVT.

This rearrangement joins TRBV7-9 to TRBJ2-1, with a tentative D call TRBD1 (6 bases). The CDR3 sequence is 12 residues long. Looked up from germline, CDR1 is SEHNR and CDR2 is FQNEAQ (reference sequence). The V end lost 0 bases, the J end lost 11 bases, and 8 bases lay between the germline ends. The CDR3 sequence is CASSLAGDKQFF. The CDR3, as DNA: TGTGCCAGCAGCTTAGCGGGGGACAAGCAGTTCTTC.

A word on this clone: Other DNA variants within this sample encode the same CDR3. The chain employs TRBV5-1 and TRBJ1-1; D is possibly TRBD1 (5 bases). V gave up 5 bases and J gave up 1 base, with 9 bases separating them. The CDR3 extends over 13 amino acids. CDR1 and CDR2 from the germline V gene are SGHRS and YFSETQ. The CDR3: CASSPTGNTEAFF. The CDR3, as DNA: TGCGCCAGCAGTCCAACAGGGAACACTGAAGCTTTCTTT.

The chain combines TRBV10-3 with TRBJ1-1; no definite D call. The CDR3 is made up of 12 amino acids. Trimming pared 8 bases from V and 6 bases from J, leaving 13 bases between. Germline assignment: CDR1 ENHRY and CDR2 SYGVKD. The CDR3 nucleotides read TGTGCCATCGGGCCCTCCCTGGCTGAAGCTTTCTTT. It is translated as CAIGPSLAEAFF.

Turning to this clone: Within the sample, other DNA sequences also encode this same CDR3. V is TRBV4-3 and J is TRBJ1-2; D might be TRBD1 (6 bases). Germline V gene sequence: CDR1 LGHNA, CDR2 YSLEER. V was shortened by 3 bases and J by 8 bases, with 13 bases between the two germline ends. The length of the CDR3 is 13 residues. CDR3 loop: CASSQETGLGYTF. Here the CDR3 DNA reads TGCGCCAGCAGCCAGGAAACAGGGCTCGGCTACACCTTC.

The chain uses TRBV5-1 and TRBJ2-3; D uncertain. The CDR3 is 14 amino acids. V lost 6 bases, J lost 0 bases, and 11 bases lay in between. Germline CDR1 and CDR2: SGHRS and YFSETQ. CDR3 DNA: TGCGCCAGCAAGCGACGTTCTAGCACAGATACGCAGTATTTT. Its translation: CASKRRSSTDTQYF.

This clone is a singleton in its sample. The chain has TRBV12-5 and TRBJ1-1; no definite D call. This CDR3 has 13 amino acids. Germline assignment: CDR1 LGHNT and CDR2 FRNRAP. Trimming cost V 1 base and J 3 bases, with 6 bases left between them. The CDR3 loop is CASGLDRYTEAFF. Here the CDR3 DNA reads TGTGCTAGTGGTTTGGACAGATACACTGAAGCTTTCTTT.

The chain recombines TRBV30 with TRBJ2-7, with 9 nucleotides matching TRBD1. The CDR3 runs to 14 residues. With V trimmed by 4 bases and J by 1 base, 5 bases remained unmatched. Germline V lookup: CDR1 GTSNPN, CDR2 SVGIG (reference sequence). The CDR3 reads CAWTTGGSSYEQYF. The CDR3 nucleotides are TGTGCCTGGACTACAGGGGGCAGTTCCTACGAGCAGTACTTC.

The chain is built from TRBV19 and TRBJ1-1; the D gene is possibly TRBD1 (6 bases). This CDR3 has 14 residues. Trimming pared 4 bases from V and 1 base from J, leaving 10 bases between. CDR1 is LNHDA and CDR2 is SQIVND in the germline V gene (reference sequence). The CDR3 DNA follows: TGTGCCAGTAGTAGCGGACAGCCGAACACTGAAGCTTTCTTT. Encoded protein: CASSSGQPNTEAFF.

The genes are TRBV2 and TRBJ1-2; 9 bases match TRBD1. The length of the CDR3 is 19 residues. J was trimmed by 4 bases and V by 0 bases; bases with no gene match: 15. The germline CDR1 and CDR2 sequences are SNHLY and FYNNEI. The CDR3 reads CASSEALLGGTGNLYGYTF. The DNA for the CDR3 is TGTGCCAGCAGTGAAGCGCTCTTGGGAGGGACAGGGAACCTCTATGGCTACACCTTC. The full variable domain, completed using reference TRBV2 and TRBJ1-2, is EPEVTQTPSHQVTQMGQEVILRCVPISNHLYFYWYRQILGQKVEFLVSFYNNEISEKSEIFDDQFSVERPDGSNFTLKIRSTKLEDSAMYFCASSEALLGGTGNLYGYTFGSGTRLTVV.

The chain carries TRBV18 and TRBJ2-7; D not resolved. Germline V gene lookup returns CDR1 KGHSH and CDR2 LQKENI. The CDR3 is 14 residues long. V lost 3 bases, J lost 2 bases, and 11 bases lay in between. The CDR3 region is CASSPRPQTYEQYF. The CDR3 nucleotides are TGTGCCAGCTCACCTCGACCCCAAACCTACGAGCAGTACTTC.

The CDR3 loop is CASSFGSVYGYTF. CDR3 coding DNA: TGTGCCAGCAGTTTTGGGTCCGTCTATGGCTACACCTTC. The V and J genes are TRBV28 and TRBJ1-2; D unresolved. The germline V gene encodes CDR1 MDHEN and CDR2 SYDVKM. Trimming removed 3 bases from V and 4 bases from J, with 9 bases in between. The CDR3 length is 13 residues.

CDR3 protein: CASSSTGTGSSYEQYF. The CDR3 nucleotides are TGTGCCAGCAGCTCCACCGGGACAGGGAGCTCCTACGAGCAGTACTTC. The rearrangement joins TRBV7-9 to TRBJ2-5, with 9 bases matching TRBD1. The J call may be mistaken, given a closer DNA end match to TRBJ2-7. The CDR3 contains 16 residues. Germline CDR1 and CDR2: SEHNR and FQNEAQ (reference sequence).

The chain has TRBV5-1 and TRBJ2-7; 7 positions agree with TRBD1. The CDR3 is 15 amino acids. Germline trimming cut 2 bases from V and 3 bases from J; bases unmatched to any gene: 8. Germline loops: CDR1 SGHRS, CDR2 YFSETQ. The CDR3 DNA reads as TGCGCCAGCAGCTTACTAGGACAGGTGAACTACGAGCAGTACTTC. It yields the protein CASSLLGQVNYEQYF.

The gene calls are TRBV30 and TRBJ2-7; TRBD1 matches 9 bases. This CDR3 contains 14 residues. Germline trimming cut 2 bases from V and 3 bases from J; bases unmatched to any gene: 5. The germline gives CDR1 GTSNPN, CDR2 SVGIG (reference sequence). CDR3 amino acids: CAWSTGQGNYEQYF. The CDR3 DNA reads TGTGCCTGGAGTACGGGACAGGGCAACTACGAGCAGTACTTC. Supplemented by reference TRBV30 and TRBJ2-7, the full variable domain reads SQTIHQWPATLVQPVGSPLSLECTVEGTSNPNLYWYRQAAGRGLQLLFYSVGIGQISSEVPQNLSASRPQDRQFILSSKKLLLSDSGFYLCAWSTGQGNYEQYFGPGTRLTVT.

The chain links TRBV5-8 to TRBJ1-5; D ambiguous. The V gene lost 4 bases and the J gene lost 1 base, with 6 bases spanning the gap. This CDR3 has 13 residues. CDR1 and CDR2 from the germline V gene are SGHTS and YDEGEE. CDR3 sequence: CASSLVSNQPQHF. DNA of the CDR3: TGTGCCAGCAGCCTGGTCAGCAATCAGCCCCAGCATTTT. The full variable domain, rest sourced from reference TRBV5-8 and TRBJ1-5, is EAGVTQSPTHLIKTRGQQATLRCSPISGHTSVYWYQQALGLGLQFLLWYDEGEERNRGNFPPRFSGRQFPNYSSELNVNALELEDSALYLCASSLVSNQPQHFGDGTRLSIL.